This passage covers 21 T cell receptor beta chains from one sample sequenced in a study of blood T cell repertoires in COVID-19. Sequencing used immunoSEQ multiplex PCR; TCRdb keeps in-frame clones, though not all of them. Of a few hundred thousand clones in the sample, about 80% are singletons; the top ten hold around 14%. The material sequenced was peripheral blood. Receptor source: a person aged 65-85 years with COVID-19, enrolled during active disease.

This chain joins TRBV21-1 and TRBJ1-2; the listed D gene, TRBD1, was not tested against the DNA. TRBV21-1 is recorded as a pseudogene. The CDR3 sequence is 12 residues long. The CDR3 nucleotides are TGTGCCAGGAGACAGGGTCTGGATGGCTACACCTTC. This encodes CARRQGLDGYTF.

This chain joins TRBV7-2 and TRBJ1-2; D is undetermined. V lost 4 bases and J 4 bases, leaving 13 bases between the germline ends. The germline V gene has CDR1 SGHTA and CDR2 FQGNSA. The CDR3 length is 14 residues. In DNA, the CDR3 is TGTGCCAGCAGCTATGGCCGTGGCAGCTATGGCTACACCTTC. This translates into CASSYGRGSYGYTF.

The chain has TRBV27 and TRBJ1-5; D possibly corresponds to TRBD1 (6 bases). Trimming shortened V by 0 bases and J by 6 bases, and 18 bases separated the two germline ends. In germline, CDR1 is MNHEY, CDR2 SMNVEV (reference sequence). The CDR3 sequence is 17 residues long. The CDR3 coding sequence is TGTGCCAGCAGTTTATCCGGGCTGGGGGCCGCGTTTCAGCCCCAGCATTTT. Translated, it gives CASSLSGLGAAFQPQHF.

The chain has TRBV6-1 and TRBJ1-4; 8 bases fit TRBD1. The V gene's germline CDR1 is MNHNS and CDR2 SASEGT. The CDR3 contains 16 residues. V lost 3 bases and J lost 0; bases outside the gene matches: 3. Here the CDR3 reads CASSDIQGATNEKLFF. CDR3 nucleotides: TGTGCCAGCAGTGATATACAGGGGGCAACTAATGAAAAACTGTTTTTT.

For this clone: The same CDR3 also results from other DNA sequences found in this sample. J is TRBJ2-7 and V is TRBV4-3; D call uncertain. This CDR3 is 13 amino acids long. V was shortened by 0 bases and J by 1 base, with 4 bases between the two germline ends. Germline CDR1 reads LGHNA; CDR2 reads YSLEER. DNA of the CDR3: TGCGCCAGCAGCCAAGACAGGTCCTACGAGCAGTACTTC. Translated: CASSQDRSYEQYF.

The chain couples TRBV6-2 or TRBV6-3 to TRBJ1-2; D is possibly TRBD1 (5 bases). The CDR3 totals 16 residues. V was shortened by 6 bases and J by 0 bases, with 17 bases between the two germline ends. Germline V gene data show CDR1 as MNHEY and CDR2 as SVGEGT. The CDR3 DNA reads TGTGCCAGCAGCCCTCCCGGGGGTTTCGCTAACTATGGCTACACCTTC. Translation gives CASSPPGGFANYGYTF.

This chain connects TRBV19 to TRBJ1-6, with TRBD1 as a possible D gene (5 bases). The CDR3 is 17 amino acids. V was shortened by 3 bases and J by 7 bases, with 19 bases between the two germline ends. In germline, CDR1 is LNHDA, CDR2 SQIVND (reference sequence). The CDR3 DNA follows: TGTGCCAGTAGTATTGGCCAGTCCAATTCAGGGAATTCACCCCTCCACTTT. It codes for CASSIGQSNSGNSPLHF.

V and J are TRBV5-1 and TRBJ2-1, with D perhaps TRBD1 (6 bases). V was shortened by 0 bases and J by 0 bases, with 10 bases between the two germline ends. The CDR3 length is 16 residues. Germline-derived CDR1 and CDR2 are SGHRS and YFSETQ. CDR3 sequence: CASSLAGQSSYNEQFF. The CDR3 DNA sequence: TGCGCCAGCAGCTTGGCCGGACAGAGCTCCTACAATGAGCAGTTCTTC.

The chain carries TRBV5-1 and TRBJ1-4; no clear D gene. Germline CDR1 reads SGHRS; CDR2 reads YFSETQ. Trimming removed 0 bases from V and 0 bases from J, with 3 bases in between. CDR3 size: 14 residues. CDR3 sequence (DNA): TGCGCCAGCAGCTTGGACACAACTAATGAAAAACTGTTTTTT. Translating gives CASSLDTTNEKLFF.

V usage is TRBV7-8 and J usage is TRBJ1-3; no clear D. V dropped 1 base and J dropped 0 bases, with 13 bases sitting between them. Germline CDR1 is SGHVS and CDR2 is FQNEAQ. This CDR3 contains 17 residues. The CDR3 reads CASSLVGRRSSGNTIYF. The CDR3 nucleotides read TGTGCCAGCAGCTTAGTCGGCAGGCGAAGCTCTGGAAACACCATATATTTT.

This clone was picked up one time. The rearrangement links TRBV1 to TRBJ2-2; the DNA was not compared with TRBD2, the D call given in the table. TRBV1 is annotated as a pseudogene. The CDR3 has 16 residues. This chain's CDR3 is CTSSQGTSGDTGELFF. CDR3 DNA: TGCACCAGCAGCCAGGGGACTAGCGGGGACACCGGGGAGCTGTTTTTT.

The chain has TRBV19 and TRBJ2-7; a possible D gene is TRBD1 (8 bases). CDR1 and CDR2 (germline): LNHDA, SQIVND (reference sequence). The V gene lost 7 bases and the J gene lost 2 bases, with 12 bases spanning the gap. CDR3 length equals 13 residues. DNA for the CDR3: TGTGCCAGTACAGCGGGACAGGCCTACGAGCAGTACTTC. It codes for CASTAGQAYEQYF.

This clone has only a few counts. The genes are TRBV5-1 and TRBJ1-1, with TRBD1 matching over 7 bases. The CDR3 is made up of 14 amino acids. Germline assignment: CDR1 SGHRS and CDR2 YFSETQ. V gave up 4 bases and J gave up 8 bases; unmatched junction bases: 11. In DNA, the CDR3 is TGCGCCAGCAGCGCCAATCGACAGGGAGAAGAAGCTTTCTTT. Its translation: CASSANRQGEEAFF.

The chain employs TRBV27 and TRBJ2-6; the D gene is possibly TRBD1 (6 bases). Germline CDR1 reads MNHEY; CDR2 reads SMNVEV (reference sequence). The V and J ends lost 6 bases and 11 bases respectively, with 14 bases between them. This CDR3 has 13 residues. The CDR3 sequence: CASSSTGNDVLTF. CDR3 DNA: TGTGCCAGCAGCTCTACAGGGAATGACGTCCTGACTTTC.

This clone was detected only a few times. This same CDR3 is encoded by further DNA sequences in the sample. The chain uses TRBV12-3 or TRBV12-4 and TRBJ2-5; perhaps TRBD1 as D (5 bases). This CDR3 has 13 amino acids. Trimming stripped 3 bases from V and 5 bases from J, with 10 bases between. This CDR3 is CASSLSRVETQYF. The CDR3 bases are TGTGCCAGCAGTTTGTCCAGGGTGGAGACCCAGTACTTC.

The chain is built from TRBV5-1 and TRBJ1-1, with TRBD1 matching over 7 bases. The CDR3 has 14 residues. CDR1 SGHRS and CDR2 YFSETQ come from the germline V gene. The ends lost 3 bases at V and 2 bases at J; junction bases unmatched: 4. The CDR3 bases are TGCGCCAGCAGCTGGGGACAGCGTAACACTGAAGCTTTCTTT. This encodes CASSWGQRNTEAFF. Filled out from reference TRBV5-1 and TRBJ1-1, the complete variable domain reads KAGVTQTPRYLIKTRGQQVTLSCSPISGHRSVSWYQQTPGQGLQFLFEYFSETQRNKGNFPGRFSGRQFSNSRSEMNVSTLELGDSALYLCASSWGQRNTEAFFGQGTRLTVV.

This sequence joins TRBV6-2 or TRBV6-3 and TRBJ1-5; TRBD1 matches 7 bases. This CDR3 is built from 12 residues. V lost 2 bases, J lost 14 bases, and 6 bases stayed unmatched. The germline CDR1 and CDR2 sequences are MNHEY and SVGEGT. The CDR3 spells CASSYRTGLKHF. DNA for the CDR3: TGTGCCAGCAGTTACCGGACAGGATTGAAGCATTTT.

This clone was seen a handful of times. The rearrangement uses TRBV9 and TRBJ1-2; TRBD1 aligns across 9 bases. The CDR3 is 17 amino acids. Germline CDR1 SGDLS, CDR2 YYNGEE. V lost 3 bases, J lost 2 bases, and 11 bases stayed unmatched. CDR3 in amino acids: CASSAGQGWSRNYGYTF. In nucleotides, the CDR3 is TGTGCCAGCAGCGCCGGACAGGGGTGGTCTAGGAACTATGGCTACACCTTC.

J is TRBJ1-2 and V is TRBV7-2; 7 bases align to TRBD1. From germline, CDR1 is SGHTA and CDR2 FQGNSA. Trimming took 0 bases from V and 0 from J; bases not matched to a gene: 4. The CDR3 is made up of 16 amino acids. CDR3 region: CASSLAGQGANYGYTF. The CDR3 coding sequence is TGTGCCAGCAGCTTAGCGGGGCAGGGGGCTAACTATGGCTACACCTTC.

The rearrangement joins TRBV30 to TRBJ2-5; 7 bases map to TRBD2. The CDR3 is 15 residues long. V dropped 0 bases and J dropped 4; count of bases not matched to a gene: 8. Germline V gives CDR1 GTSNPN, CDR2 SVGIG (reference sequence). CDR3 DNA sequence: TGTGCCTGGAGTGTACGGCGCGGGAGTGGAGAGACCCAGTACTTC. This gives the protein CAWSVRRGSGETQYF.

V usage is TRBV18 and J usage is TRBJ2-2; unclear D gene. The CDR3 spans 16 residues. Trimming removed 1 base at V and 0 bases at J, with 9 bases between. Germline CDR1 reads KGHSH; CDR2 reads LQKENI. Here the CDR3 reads CASSPLGQPNTGELFF. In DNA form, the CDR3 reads TGTGCCAGCTCACCACTGGGCCAGCCGAACACCGGGGAGCTGTTTTTT. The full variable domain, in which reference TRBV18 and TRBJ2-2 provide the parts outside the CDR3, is NAGVMQNPRHLVRRRGQEARLRCSPMKGHSHVYWYRQLPEEGLKFMVYLQKENIIDESGMPKERFSAEFPKEGPSILRIQQVVRGDSAAYFCASSPLGQPNTGELFFGEGSRLTVL.